Each of the 9 T cell receptor beta chains below was sequenced from the same sample in a study of blood T cell repertoires in COVID-19. Produced via immunoSEQ multiplex PCR; TCRdb's table is partial and in-frame only. Of tens of thousands of clones detected, about nine tenths appear once; the ten largest clones hold over 1.5%. The sample comprised peripheral blood. The receptor source for this set is a woman between 50 and 59 years old in a cohort sampled during active COVID-19.

The V gene is TRBV3-1 (or the pseudogene TRBV3-2), the J gene TRBJ2-5; TRBD2 agrees at 10 bases. The CDR3 is 17 residues long. Trimming cost V 2 bases and J 5 bases; bases outside gene matches: 11. Germline V lookup: CDR1 LGHDT, CDR2 YNNKEL (reference sequence). The CDR3 sequence is CASSQISSGREGETQYF. CDR3 sequence (DNA): TGTGCCAGCAGCCAAATTTCAAGCGGGAGGGAGGGGGAGACCCAGTACTTC.

This chain connects TRBV15 to TRBJ1-3, with TRBD1 matching over 7 bases. The CDR3 has 16 residues. Trimming took 1 base from V and 1 from J; bases not matched to a gene: 4. Looked up from germline, CDR1 is LNHNV and CDR2 is YYDKDF (reference sequence). The CDR3 loop is CATSRGRQGSGNTIYF. CDR3 coding DNA: TGTGCCACCAGCAGAGGAAGACAGGGATCTGGAAACACCATATATTTT. The full variable domain, completed using reference TRBV15 and TRBJ1-3, is DAMVIQNPRYQVTQFGKPVTLSCSQTLNHNVMYWYQQKSSQAPKLLFHYYDKDFNNEADTPDNFQSRRPNTSFCFLDIRSPGLGDTAMYLCATSRGRQGSGNTIYFGEGSWLTVV.

CDR3 nucleotide sequence: TGTGCCAGCAGACTAGCGGCGGGGGGATCAGATACGCAGTATTTT. Protein: CASRLAAGGSDTQYF. The V gene is TRBV11-2, the J gene TRBJ2-3; 8 nucleotides agree with TRBD2. CDR3 length: 15 residues. V lost 6 bases and J lost 4; bases outside the gene matches: 9. Germline V gene lookup returns CDR1 SGHAT and CDR2 FQNNGV.

This clone showed up just a few times. The DNA of the CDR3 is TGTGCCACCAGCAGAGATAGGGAGCTCGATCAGCCCCAGCATTTT. The encoded protein is CATSRDRELDQPQHF. The chain is built from TRBV15 and TRBJ1-5; no reliable D call. The CDR3 is 15 amino acids. From germline, CDR1 is LNHNV and CDR2 YYDKDF (reference sequence). V was shortened by 0 bases and J by 5 bases, with 11 bases between the two germline ends.

The gene calls are TRBV3-1 (or the pseudogene TRBV3-2) and TRBJ2-5, with 13 positions matching TRBD2. The CDR3 is 16 amino acids. CDR1 and CDR2 (germline): LGHDT, YNNKEL (reference sequence). V lost 4 bases to trimming and J lost 5 bases; unmatched junction nucleotides: 7. This CDR3 reads CASSPRLAGGKETQYF. DNA for the CDR3: TGTGCCAGCAGCCCTCGACTAGCGGGAGGAAAGGAGACCCAGTACTTC.

This clone was seen a handful of times. The chain joins TRBV19 to TRBJ2-2, with 13 bases matching TRBD2. Germline V gene sequence: CDR1 LNHDA, CDR2 SQIVND (reference sequence). V lost 5 bases and J lost 7; bases outside the gene matches: 13. The CDR3 covers 18 residues. CDR3 in amino acids: CASSSRTSGGTQNGELFF. In DNA, the CDR3 is TGTGCCAGTAGTTCAAGGACTAGCGGGGGAACTCAAAACGGGGAGCTGTTTTTT. Filled out from reference TRBV19 and TRBJ2-2, the complete variable domain reads DGGITQSPKYLFRKEGQNVTLSCEQNLNHDAMYWYRQDPGQGLRLIYYSQIVNDFQKGDIAEGYSVSREKKESFPLTVTSAQKNPTAFYLCASSSRTSGGTQNGELFFGEGSRLTVL.

The V call is TRBV11-2, the J call TRBJ2-3; D may be TRBD2 (7 bases). This CDR3 spans 13 amino acids. The V and J ends lost 3 bases and 5 bases respectively, with 9 bases between them. Germline V lookup: CDR1 SGHAT, CDR2 FQNNGV. DNA for the CDR3: TGTGCCAGCAGCTTGGGGGGGCGAGATACGCAGTATTTT. This translates into CASSLGGRDTQYF. Complete variable domain (other parts from reference TRBV11-2 and TRBJ2-3): EAGVAQSPRYKIIEKRQSVAFWCNPISGHATLYWYQQILGQGPKLLIQFQNNGVVDDSQLPKDRFSAERLKGVDSTLKIQPAKLEDSAVYLCASSLGGRDTQYFGPGTRLTVL.

The rearrangement joins TRBV5-1 to TRBJ2-7; D may be TRBD1 (6 bases). The CDR3 is made up of 15 amino acids. CDR1 and CDR2 from the germline V gene are SGHRS and YFSETQ. The germline V and J ends were trimmed by 3 bases and 3 bases, with 16 bases remaining between them. CDR3 in amino acids: CASSSGRGYLYEQYF. In nucleotides, the CDR3 is TGCGCCAGCAGCTCCGGCAGGGGATACCTCTACGAGCAGTACTTC.

The gene calls are TRBV2 and TRBJ1-2; 7 nucleotides agree with TRBD1. Trimming at V came to 4 bases and at J to 2 bases, leaving 1 base not matched to a gene. This CDR3 has 13 residues. Germline lookup yields CDR1 SNHLY and CDR2 FYNNEI. The CDR3: CASSAQGNYGYTF. In DNA form, the CDR3 reads TGTGCCAGCAGTGCACAGGGGAACTATGGCTACACCTTC.